A single sample is the source of the 10 T cell receptor beta chains below, sequenced in a study of blood T cell repertoires in COVID-19. Repertoires were generated with immunoSEQ multiplex PCR, while TCRdb's copy carries only in-frame clones and drops some. Of some 700,000 clones listed, around 90% were seen once; the top ten hold around 0.3%. Source material: peripheral blood. The receptor source for this set is a woman aged 18-29 years with acute or convalescent COVID-19.

This chain joins TRBV9 and TRBJ1-6; TRBD1 is a possible D gene (6 bases). Germline V gives CDR1 SGDLS, CDR2 YYNGEE. The CDR3 spans 15 residues. V was shortened by 2 bases and J by 10 bases, with 16 bases between the two germline ends. This CDR3 is CASSVDWGLGSPLHF. CDR3 sequence (DNA): TGTGCCAGCAGCGTGGACTGGGGGCTCGGGTCACCCCTCCACTTT.

The V call is TRBV18, the J call TRBJ1-4; 9 positions agree with TRBD1. The germline CDR1 and CDR2 sequences are KGHSH and LQKENI. The junction had 7 bases not matched to a gene; V was cut back by 0 bases and J by 5 bases. This CDR3 spans 17 amino acids. In DNA form, the CDR3 reads TGTGCCAGCTCACCACCGATTAGGACAGGGGCGAATGAAAAACTGTTTTTT. Translated, it gives CASSPPIRTGANEKLFF. Drawing the rest from reference TRBV18 and TRBJ1-4, the complete variable domain is NAGVMQNPRHLVRRRGQEARLRCSPMKGHSHVYWYRQLPEEGLKFMVYLQKENIIDESGMPKERFSAEFPKEGPSILRIQQVVRGDSAAYFCASSPPIRTGANEKLFFGSGTQLSVL.

This sequence joins TRBV2 and TRBJ1-1; TRBD1 matches 7 bases. The V segment lost 6 bases and the J segment 1 base; nucleotides outside the gene matches: 5. Germline CDR1 is SNHLY and CDR2 is FYNNEI. The CDR3 is 14 residues long. In DNA form, the CDR3 reads TGTGCCAGCAGCCAGGGACAGTGGAACACTGAAGCTTTCTTT. Its translation: CASSQGQWNTEAFF.

This chain links TRBV5-1 with TRBJ2-7; 8 nucleotides line up with TRBD1. V shed 2 bases and J 3 bases; nucleotides not matched to a gene: 4. The CDR3 sequence is 14 residues long. Germline V lookup: CDR1 SGHRS, CDR2 YFSETQ. In DNA form, the CDR3 reads TGCGCCAGCAGCTTCTTCGGACAGGGCTACGAGCAGTACTTC. Translated: CASSFFGQGYEQYF.

This clone was recorded only once. V is TRBV11-2 and J is TRBJ2-2; 11 bases are shared with TRBD1. Unmatched junction bases numbered 6, after V lost 6 bases and J lost 6 bases. This CDR3 comprises 15 residues. CDR1 SGHAT and CDR2 FQNNGV come from the germline V gene. CDR3 amino acids: CASRIPGQGAGELFF. The CDR3 DNA sequence: TGTGCCAGCAGAATACCGGGACAGGGGGCCGGGGAGCTGTTTTTT.

V is TRBV6-2 or TRBV6-3 and J is TRBJ1-1; 7 nucleotides match TRBD1. V gave up 5 bases and J gave up 1 base; unmatched junction bases: 4. Germline V gives CDR1 MNHEY, CDR2 SVGEGT. The CDR3 extends over 14 amino acids. The chain's CDR3 is CASSRDSQNTEAFF. Here the CDR3 DNA reads TGTGCCAGCAGTCGGGACAGTCAGAACACTGAAGCTTTCTTT.

This CDR3 is CTSSQEADRVPNEQFF. The CDR3 nucleotides are TGCACCAGCAGCCAAGAGGCGGACAGGGTCCCCAATGAGCAGTTCTTC. The chain couples TRBV1 to TRBJ2-1; the table's D call, TRBD1, was not checked against the DNA. TRBV1 is annotated as a pseudogene. The CDR3 consists of 16 residues.

CDR3 DNA sequence: TGTGCCAGCAGCGAGCTTACGTACAGGGGTGGAAACACCATATATTTT. As protein: CASSELTYRGGNTIYF. The chain is built from TRBV7-9 and TRBJ1-3; 7 positions agree with TRBD1. V lost 5 bases, J lost 3 bases, and 10 bases stayed unmatched. Per the germline V gene, CDR1 is SEHNR and CDR2 is FQNEAQ (reference sequence). The CDR3 runs 16 residues.

The chain links TRBV24-1 to TRBJ1-1; 8 bases line up with TRBD1. V gave up 0 bases and J gave up 0 bases; unmatched junction bases: 8. The CDR3 loop spans 18 amino acids. Germline loops: CDR1 KGHDR, CDR2 SFDVKD. The CDR3 here is CATSDLLRQGAMNTEAFF. CDR3 nucleotides: TGTGCCACCAGTGATTTGCTTCGCCAGGGGGCTATGAACACTGAAGCTTTCTTT.

The chain combines TRBV6-2 or TRBV6-3 with TRBJ1-5; D not resolved. The V and J ends lost 1 base and 5 bases respectively, with 9 bases between them. The CDR3 is made up of 14 amino acids. Looked up from germline, CDR1 is MNHEY and CDR2 is SVGEGT. The CDR3 loop is CASSYYSGDQPQHF. CDR3 DNA sequence: TGTGCCAGCAGTTACTACTCGGGAGATCAGCCCCAGCATTTT.